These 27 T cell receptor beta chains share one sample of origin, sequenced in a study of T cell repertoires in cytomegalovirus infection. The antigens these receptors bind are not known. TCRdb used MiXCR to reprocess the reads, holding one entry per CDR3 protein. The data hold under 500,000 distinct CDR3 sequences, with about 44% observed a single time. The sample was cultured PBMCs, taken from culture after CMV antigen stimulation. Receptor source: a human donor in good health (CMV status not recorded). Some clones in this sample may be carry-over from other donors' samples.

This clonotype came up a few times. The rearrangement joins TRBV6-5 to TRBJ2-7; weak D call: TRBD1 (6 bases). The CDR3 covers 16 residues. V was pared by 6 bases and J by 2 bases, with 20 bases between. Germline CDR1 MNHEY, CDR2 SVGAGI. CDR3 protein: CASSSIMTGRTYEQYF. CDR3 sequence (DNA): TGTGCCAGCAGCTCGATCATGACAGGCCGCACCTACGAGCAGTACTTC.

CDR3 sequence (DNA): TGTGCCAGCACCCCGACTAGCGGGAGGCCCGGGGGAGATACGCAGTATTTT. Translating gives CASTPTSGRPGGDTQYF. The chain recombines TRBV9 with TRBJ2-3; 13 nucleotides match TRBD2. The V gene end was trimmed by 6 bases and the J gene end by 5 bases; junction bases not matched to a gene: 12. Germline CDR1 SGDLS, CDR2 YYNGEE. The CDR3 runs 17 residues.

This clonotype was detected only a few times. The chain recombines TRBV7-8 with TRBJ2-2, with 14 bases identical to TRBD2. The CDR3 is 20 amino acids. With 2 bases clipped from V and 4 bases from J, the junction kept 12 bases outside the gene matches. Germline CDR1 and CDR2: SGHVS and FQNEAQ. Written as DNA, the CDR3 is TGTGCCAGCAGCTTAACATTTAGACTAGCGGGGGGGCCGGGCACCGGGGAGCTGTTTTTT. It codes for CASSLTFRLAGGPGTGELFF.

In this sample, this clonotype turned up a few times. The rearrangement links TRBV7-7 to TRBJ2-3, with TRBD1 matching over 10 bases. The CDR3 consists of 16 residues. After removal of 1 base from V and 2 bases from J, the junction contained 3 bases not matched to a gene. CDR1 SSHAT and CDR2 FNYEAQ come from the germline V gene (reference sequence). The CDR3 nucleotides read TGTGCCAGCAGCTTAGGACAGGGGGCTAACACAGATACGCAGTATTTT. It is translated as CASSLGQGANTDTQYF.

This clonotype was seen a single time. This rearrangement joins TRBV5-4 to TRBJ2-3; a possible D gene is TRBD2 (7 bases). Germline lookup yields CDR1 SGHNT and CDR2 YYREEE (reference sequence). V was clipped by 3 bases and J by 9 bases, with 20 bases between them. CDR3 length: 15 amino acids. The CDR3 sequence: CASSSFGGQHGTQYF. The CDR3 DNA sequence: TGTGCCAGCAGCTCATTCGGGGGGCAACATGGAACGCAGTATTTT.

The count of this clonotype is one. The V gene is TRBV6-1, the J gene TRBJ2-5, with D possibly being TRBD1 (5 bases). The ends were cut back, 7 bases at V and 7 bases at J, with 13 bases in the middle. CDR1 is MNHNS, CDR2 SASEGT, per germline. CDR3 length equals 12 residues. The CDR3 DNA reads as TGTGCCAGCACCGCAGGGTTGGTGACCCAGTACTTC. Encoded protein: CASTAGLVTQYF.

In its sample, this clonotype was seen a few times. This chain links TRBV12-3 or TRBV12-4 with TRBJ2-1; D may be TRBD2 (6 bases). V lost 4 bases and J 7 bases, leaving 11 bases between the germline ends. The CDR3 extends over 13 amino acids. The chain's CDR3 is CASSWGLLNEQFF. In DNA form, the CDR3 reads TGTGCCAGCAGTTGGGGACTCCTAAATGAGCAGTTCTTC.

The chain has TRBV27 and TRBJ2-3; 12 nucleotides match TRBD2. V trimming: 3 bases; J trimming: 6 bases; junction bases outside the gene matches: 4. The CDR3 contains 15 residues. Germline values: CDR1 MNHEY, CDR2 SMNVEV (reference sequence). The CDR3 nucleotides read TGTGCCAGCAGTTTGACTAGCGGGAGTTCGGATACGCAGTATTTT. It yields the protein CASSLTSGSSDTQYF.

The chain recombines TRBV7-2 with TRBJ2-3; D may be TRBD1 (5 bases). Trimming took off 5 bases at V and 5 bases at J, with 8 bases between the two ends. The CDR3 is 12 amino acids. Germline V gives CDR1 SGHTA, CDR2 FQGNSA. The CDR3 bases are TGTGCCAGCAGCACCAGGGAAGATACGCAGTATTTT. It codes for CASSTREDTQYF.

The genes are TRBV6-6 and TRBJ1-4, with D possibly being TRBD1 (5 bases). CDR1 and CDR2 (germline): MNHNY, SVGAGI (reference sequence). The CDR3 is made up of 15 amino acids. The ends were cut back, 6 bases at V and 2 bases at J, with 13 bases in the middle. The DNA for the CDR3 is TGTGCCAGCAGAAACCTGGGGGGGACTAATGAAAAACTGTTTTTT. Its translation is CASRNLGGTNEKLFF.

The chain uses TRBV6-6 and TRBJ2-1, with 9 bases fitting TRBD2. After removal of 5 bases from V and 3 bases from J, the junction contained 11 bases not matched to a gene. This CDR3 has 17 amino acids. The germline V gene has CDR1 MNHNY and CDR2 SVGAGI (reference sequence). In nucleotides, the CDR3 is TGTGCCAGCAGTCCCGGGGCCCTAGCGGGGAGCTACAATGAGCAGTTCTTC. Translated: CASSPGALAGSYNEQFF.

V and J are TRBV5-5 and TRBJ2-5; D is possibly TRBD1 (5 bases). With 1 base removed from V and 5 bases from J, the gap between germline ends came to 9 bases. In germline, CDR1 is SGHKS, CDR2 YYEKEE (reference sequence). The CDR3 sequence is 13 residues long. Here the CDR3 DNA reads TGTGCCAGCAGCTTGAGCAGGGTGGAGACCCAGTACTTC. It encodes CASSLSRVETQYF.

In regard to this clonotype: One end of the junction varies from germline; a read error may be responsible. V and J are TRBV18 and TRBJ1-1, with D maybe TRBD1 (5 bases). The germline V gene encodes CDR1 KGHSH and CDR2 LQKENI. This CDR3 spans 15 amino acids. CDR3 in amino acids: CATSAGTAMNTEAFF. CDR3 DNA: TGTGCCACCTCAGCGGGGACGGCGATGAACACTGAAGCTTTCTTT.

The CDR3 region is CASSPPPGLAGAFRPFF. CDR3 bases: TGTGCCAGCAGTCCCCCCCCGGGACTAGCGGGGGCCTTTCGGCCGTTCTTC. V is TRBV6-1 and J is TRBJ2-1; TRBD2 matches at 14 bases. The CDR3 is 17 amino acids. V shed 5 bases, J shed 15 bases, and the junction held 18 bases outside the gene matches. Germline V gene data show CDR1 as MNHNS and CDR2 as SASEGT.

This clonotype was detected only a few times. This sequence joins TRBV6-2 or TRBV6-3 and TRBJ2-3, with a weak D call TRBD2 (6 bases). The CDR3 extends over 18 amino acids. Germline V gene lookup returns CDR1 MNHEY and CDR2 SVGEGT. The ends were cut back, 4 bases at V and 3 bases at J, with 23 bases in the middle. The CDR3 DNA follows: TGTGCCAGCAGTTCCCGAGGTCCGGGTAGCGGCCCGACAGATACGCAGTATTTT. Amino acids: CASSSRGPGSGPTDTQYF.

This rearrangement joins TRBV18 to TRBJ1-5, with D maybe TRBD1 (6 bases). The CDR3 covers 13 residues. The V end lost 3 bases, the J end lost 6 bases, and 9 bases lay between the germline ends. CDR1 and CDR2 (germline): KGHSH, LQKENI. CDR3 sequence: CASSPEGVQPQHF. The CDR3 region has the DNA TGTGCCAGCTCACCTGAGGGGGTTCAGCCCCAGCATTTT.

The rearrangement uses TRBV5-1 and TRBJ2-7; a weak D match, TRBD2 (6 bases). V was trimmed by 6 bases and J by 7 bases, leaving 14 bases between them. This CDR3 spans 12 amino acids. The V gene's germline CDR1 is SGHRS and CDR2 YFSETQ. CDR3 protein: CASKRGAGEQYF. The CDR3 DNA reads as TGCGCCAGCAAACGAGGCGCGGGGGAGCAGTACTTC.

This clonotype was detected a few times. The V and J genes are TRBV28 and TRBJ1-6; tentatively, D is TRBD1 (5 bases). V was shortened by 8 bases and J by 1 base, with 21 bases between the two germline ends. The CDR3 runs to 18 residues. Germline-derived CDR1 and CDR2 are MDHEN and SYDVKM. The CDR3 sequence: CASSVGIGGRSYNSPLHF. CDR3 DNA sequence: TGTGCCAGCTCAGTGGGAATCGGGGGTAGGTCCTATAATTCACCCCTCCACTTT.

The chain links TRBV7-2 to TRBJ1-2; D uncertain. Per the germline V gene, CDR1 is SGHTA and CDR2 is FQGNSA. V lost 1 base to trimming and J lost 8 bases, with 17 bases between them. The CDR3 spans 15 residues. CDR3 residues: CASSLGHGRARGYTF. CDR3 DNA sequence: TGTGCCAGCAGCTTAGGCCATGGACGGGCTAGGGGCTACACCTTC.

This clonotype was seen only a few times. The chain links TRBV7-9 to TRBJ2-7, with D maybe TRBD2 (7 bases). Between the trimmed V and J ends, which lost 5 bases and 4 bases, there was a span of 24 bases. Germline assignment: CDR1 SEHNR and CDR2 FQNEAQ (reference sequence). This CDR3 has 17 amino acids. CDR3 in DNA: TGTGCCAGCAGCGAATTGGCCGGGGGGCTCAGCCAGTACGAGCAGTACTTC. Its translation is CASSELAGGLSQYEQYF.

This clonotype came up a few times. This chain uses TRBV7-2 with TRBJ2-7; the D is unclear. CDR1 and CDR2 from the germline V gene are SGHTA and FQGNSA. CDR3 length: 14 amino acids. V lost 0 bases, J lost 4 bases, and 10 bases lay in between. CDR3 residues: CASSLAMGRYEQYF. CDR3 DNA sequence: TGTGCCAGCAGCTTAGCCATGGGAAGGTACGAGCAGTACTTC.

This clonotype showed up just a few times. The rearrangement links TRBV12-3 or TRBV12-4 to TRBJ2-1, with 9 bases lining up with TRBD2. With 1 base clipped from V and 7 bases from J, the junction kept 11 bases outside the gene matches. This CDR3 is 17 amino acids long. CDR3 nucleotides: TGTGCCAGCAGTTTAGTATGGTCCGGGACTAGCTTGAATGAGCAGTTCTTC. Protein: CASSLVWSGTSLNEQFF.

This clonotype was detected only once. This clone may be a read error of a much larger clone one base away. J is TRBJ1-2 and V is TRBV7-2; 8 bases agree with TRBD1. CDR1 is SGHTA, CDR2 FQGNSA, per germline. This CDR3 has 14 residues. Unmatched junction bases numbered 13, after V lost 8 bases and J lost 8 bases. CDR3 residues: CASGQYRGTRGYTF. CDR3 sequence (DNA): TGTGCCAGCGGCCAGTACAGGGGGACTAGAGGCTACACCTTC.

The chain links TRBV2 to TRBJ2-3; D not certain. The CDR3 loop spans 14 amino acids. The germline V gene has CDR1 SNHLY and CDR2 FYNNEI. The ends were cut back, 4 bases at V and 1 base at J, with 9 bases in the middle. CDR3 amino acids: CASSGGTRTDTQYF. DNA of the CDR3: TGTGCCAGCAGTGGCGGAACTCGCACAGATACGCAGTATTTT.

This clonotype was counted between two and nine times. The CDR3 nucleotides read TGTGCCAGCAGTGAACTTGGGATGAACACTGAAGCTTTCTTT. Translation: CASSELGMNTEAFF. The chain uses TRBV25-1 and TRBJ1-1; D is unclear. Trimming took 2 bases from V and 0 from J, leaving 7 bases between them. This CDR3 is built from 14 residues. Germline V CDR1 and CDR2: MGHDK, SYGVNS. The variable domain in full, completed from reference TRBV25-1 and TRBJ1-1, reads EADIYQTPRYLVIGTGKKITLECSQTMGHDKMYWYQQDPGMELHLIHYSYGVNSTEKGDLSSESTVSRIRTEHFPLTLESARPSHTSQYLCASSELGMNTEAFFGQGTRLTVV.

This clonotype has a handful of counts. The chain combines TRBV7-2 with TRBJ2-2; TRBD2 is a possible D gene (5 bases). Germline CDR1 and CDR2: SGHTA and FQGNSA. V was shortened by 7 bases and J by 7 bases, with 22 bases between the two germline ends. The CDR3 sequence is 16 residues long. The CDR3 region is CASTYQVTAAGGELFF. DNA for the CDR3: TGTGCCAGCACCTATCAGGTCACAGCGGCCGGCGGGGAGCTGTTTTTT.

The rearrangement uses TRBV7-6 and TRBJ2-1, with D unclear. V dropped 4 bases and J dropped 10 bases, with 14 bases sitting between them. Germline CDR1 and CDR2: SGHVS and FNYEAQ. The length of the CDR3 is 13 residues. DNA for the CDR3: TGTGCCAGCAGCTATGGCGGTAGAGGCGAGCAGTTCTTC. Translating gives CASSYGGRGEQFF.